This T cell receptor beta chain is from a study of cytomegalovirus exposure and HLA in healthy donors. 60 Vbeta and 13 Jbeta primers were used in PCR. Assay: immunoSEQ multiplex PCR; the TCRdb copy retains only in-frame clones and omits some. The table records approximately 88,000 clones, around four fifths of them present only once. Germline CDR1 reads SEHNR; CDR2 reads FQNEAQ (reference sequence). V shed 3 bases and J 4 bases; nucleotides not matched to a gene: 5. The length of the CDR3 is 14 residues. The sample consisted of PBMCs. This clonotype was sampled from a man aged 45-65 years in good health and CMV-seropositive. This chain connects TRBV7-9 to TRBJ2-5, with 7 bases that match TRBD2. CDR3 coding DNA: TGTGCCAGCAGCTTGGTCAGGGAGGGAGAGACCCAGTACTTC. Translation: CASSLVREGETQYF.